The entry below gives a single T cell receptor (beta chain) sequence along with its context. Peripheral blood came from all dose cohorts at three timepoints. Germline V gene data show CDR1 as SNHLY and CDR2 as FYNNEI. The V segment lost 2 bases and the J segment 4 bases; nucleotides outside the gene matches: 6. CDR3 length: 16 amino acids. This entry comes from a study of OX40 agonist ivuxolimab in advanced cancers. Clones were sequenced by immunoSEQ multiplex PCR, and TCRdb holds only the in-frame ones, with some missing. The profile shows 30,000 to 40,000 clones, more than 70% of them singletons. The material sequenced was CD4+ or CD8+ T cells sorted from blood, taken in a trial of the OX40 agonist ivuxolimab. The chain joins TRBV2 to TRBJ2-1, with TRBD2 matching 9 bases. The sequence was obtained from an adult with an advanced solid tumor such as melanoma, head and neck, liver or kidney cancer. The CDR3, as DNA: TGTGCCAGCAGTGAAAAACAGCGGGAGGCTTACAATGAGCAGTTCTTC. Protein product: CASSEKQREAYNEQFF.